What follows describes a single TCR beta chain. Its antigen remains unknown. Germline CDR1 SGHRS, CDR2 YFSETQ. CDR3 length: 16 amino acids. V lost 4 bases to trimming and J lost 0 bases; unmatched junction nucleotides: 8. TCRdb keeps only in-frame clones here, not all; method: immunoSEQ multiplex PCR. The repertoire holds about 110,000 clones, with 70% to 90% as singletons. The sample comes from a study of cytomegalovirus exposure and HLA in healthy donors. General observations from the study: A list of around 150 TCR beta chains associated with cytomegalovirus was given.

The chain links TRBV5-1 to TRBJ1-2, with 8 nucleotides matching TRBD1. The sequence came from a woman aged 25 to 39 in good health and CMV-seropositive. The sample comprised PBMCs. CDR3 sequence reads: CASSQDRDQANYGYTF. CDR3 nucleotide sequence: TGCGCCAGCAGCCAGGACAGGGACCAAGCTAACTATGGCTACACCTTC.